The entry below describes one TCR beta chain. Its target is not known. CDR3 size: 14 residues. V lost 5 bases and J lost 1, with 11 bases in between. Germline values: CDR1 MDHEN, CDR2 SYDVKM. The entry originates in a study of cytomegalovirus exposure and HLA in healthy donors. Using immunoSEQ multiplex PCR, the repertoire was profiled, and TCRdb retains in-frame clones only, with some absent. This table has fewer than 120,000 clones, roughly nine tenths appearing once. Broader study findings: Cytomegalovirus-associated status was assigned to 164 TCR beta chains. The CMV antigen specificity of three CMV-associated chains was confirmed through in vitro analysis. According to reports, the classifier identified cytomegalovirus status with high specificity and sensitivity.

Input material: PBMCs. The sequence came from a woman aged 18-29 years in good health and CMV-seronegative. The chain has TRBV28 and TRBJ1-1; D ambiguous. In nucleotides, the CDR3 is TGTGCCAGCAGTAAACTCAATCAGAACACTGAAGCTTTCTTT. As protein: CASSKLNQNTEAFF.